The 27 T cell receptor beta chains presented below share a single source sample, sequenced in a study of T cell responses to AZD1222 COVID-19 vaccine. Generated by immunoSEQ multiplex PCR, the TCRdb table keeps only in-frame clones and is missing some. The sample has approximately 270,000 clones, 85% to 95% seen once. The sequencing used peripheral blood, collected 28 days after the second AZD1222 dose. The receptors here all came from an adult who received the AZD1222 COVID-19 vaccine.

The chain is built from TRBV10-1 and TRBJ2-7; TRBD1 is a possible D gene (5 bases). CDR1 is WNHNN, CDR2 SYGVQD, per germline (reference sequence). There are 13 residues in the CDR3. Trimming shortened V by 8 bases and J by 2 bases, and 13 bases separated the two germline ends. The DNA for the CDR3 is TGCGCCAGCTCGAAGGACATTACCTACGAGCAGTACTTC. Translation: CASSKDITYEQYF.

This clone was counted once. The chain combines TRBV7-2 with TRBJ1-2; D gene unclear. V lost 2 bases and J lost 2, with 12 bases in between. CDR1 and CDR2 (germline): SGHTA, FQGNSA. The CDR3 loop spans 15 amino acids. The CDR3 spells CASSLLAIGNYGYTF. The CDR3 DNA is TGTGCCAGCAGCTTATTGGCAATCGGGAACTATGGCTACACCTTC.

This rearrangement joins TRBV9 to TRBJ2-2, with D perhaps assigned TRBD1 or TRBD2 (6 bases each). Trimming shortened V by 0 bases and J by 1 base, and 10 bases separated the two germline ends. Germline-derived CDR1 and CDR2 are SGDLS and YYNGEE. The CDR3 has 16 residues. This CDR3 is CASSVGAGQNTGELFF. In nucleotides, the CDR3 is TGTGCCAGCAGCGTAGGTGCGGGACAGAACACCGGGGAGCTGTTTTTT.

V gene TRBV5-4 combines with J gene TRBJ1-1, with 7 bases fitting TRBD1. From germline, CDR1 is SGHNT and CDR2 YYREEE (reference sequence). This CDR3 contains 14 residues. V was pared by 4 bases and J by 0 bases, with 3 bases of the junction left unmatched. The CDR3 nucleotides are TGTGCCAGCAGCGCGGGACAGCTGAACACTGAAGCTTTCTTT. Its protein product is CASSAGQLNTEAFF. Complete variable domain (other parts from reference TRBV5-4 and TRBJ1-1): ETGVTQSPTHLIKTRGQQVTLRCSSQSGHNTVSWYQQALGQGPQFIFQYYREEENGRGNFPPRFSGLQFPNYSSELNVNALELDDSALYLCASSAGQLNTEAFFGQGTRLTVV.

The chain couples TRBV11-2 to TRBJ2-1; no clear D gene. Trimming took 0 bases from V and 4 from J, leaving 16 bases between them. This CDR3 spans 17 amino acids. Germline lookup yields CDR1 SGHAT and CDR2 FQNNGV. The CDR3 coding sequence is TGTGCCAGCAGCTTAGATGGTTTGGGGTTTCGGTACAATGAGCAGTTCTTC. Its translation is CASSLDGLGFRYNEQFF.

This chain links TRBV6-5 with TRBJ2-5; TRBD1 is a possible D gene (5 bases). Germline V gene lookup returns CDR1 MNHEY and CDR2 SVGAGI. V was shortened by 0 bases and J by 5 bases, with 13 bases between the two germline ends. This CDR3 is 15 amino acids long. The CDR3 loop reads CASSYSGRAVETQYF. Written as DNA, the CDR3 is TGTGCCAGCAGTTACTCGGGCAGGGCTGTCGAGACCCAGTACTTC.

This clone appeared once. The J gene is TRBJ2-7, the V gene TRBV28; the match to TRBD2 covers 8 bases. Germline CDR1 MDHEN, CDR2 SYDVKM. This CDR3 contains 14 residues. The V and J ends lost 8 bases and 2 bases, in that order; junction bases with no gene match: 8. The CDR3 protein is CASLPGGSPYEQYF. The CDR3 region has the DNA TGTGCCAGCTTACCGGGAGGGAGCCCCTACGAGCAGTACTTC.

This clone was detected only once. The CDR3 is CASSQEGQPSYEQYF. The CDR3 DNA reads as TGCGCCAGCAGCCAAGAAGGTCAGCCCTCCTACGAGCAGTACTTC. J is TRBJ2-7 and V is TRBV4-1, with no clear D. The CDR3 consists of 15 residues. Trimming removed 0 bases from V and 0 bases from J, with 9 bases in between. Germline V gives CDR1 MGHRA, CDR2 YSYEKL.

CDR3 residues: CASQGPNSTDTQYF. The CDR3, as DNA: TGTGCCAGCCAAGGACCAAATAGCACAGATACGCAGTATTTT. V and J are TRBV5-8 and TRBJ2-3; D uncertain. Trimming cost V 7 bases and J 0 bases, with 12 bases left between them. Germline V gene lookup returns CDR1 SGHTS and CDR2 YDEGEE. The CDR3 is 14 amino acids. Full variable domain (remainder filled in from reference TRBV5-8 and TRBJ2-3): EAGVTQSPTHLIKTRGQQATLRCSPISGHTSVYWYQQALGLGLQFLLWYDEGEERNRGNFPPRFSGRQFPNYSSELNVNALELEDSALYLCASQGPNSTDTQYFGPGTRLTVL.

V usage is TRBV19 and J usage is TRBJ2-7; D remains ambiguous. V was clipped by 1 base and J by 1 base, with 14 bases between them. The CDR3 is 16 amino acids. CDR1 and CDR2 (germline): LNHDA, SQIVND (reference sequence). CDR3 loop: CASSIGGITTSYEQYF. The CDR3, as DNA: TGTGCCAGTAGTATAGGAGGAATCACTACTTCCTACGAGCAGTACTTC.

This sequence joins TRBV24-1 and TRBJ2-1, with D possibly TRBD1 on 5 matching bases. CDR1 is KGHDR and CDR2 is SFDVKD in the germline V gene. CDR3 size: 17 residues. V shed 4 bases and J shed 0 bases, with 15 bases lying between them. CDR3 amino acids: CATSDLARGSSYNEQFF. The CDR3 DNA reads TGTGCCACCAGTGACCTTGCTAGGGGAAGCTCCTACAATGAGCAGTTCTTC.

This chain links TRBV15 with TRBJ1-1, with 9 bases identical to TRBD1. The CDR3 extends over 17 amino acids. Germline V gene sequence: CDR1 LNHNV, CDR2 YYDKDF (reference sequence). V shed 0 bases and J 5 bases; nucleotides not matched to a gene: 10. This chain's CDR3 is CATSRDQGTGPWTEAFF. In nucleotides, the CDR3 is TGTGCCACCAGCAGAGATCAGGGGACAGGGCCTTGGACTGAAGCTTTCTTT.

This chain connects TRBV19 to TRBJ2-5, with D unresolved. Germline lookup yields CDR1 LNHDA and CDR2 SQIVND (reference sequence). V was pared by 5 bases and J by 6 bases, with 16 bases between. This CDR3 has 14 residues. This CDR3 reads CASSPGNVMQTQYF. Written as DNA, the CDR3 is TGTGCCAGTAGTCCGGGTAACGTAATGCAGACCCAGTACTTC.

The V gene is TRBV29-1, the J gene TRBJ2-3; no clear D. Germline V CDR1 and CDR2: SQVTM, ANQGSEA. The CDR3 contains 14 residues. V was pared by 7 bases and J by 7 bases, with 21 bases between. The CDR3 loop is CSATHPTGSNTQYF. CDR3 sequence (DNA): TGCAGCGCCACACACCCAACTGGGTCAAATACGCAGTATTTT.

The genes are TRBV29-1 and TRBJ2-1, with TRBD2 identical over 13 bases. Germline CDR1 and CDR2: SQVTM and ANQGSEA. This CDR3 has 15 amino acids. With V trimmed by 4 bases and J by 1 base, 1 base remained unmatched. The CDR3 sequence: CSVGLAGGSYNEQFF. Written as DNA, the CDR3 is TGCAGCGTTGGACTAGCGGGAGGTTCCTACAATGAGCAGTTCTTC.

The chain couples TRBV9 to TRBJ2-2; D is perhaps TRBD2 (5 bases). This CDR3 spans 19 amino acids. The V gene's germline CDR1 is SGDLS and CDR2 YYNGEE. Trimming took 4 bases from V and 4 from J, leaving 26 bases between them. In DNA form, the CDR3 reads TGTGCCAGCAGCCCCCTGGATTTTGCCGCGGGTGGCGGCACCGGGGAGCTGTTTTTT. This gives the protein CASSPLDFAAGGGTGELFF.

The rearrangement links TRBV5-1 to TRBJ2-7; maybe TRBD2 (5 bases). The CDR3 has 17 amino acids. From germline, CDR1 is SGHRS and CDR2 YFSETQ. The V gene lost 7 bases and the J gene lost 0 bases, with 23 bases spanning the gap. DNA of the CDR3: TGCGCCAGCGCTCCCTCCCCTATTGAGGGATTCTCCTACGAGCAGTACTTC. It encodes CASAPSPIEGFSYEQYF.

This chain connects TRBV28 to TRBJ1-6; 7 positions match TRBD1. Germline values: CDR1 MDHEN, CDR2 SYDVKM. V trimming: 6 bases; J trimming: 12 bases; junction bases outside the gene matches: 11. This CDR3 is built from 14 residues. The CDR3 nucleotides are TGTGCCAGCAGGCGGGACAGTTCGGTTTTACCCCTCCACTTT. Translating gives CASRRDSSVLPLHF.

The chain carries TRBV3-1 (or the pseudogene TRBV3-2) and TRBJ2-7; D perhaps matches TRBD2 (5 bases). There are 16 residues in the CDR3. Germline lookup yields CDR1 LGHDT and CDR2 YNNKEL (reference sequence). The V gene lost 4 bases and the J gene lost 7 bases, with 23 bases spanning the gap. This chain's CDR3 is CASSLELVGSSREQYF. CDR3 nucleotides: TGTGCCAGCAGCCTCGAACTAGTCGGGTCCTCTCGTGAGCAGTACTTC.

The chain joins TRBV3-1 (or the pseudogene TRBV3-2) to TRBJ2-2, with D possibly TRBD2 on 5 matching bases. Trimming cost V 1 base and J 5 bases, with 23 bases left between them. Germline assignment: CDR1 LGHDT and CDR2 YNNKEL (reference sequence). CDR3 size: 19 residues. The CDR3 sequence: CASSQVFFRAGLTTGELFF. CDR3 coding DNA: TGTGCCAGCAGCCAAGTCTTTTTTCGGGCAGGACTCACGACCGGGGAGCTGTTTTTT.

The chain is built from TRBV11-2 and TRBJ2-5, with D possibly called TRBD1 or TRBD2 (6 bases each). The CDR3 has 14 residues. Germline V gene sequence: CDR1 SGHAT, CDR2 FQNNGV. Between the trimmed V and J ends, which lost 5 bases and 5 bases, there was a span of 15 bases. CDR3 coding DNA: TGTGCCAGCAGCGCGGTCGGGGGCGGGGAGACCCAGTACTTC. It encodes CASSAVGGGETQYF.

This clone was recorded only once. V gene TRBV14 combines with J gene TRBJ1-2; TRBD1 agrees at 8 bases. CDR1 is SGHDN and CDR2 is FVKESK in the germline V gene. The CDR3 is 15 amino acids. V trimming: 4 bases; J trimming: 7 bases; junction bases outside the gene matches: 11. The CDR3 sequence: CASSLRDRPSRGYTF. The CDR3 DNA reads TGTGCCAGCAGCCTCCGGGACAGGCCCTCGCGTGGCTACACCTTC.

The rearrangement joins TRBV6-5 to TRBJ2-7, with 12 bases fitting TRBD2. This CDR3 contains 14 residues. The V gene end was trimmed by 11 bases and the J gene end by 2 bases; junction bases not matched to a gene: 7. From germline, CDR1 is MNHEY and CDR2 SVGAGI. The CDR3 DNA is TGTGCCTCCGCCCTAGCGGGAGGGCCCTACGAGCAGTACTTC. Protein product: CASALAGGPYEQYF.

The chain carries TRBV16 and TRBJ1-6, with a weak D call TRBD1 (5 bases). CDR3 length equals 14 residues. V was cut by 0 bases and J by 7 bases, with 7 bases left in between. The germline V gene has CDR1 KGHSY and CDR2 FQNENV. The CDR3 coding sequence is TGTGCCAGCAGCCAATCAGGGGTGAATTCACCCCTCCACTTT. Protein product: CASSQSGVNSPLHF.

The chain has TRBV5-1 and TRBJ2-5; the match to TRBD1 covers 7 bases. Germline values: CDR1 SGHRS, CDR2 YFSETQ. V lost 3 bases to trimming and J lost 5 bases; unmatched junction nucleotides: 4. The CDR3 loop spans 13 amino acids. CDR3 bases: TGCGCCAGCAGCTCACAGGGGCTGGAGACCCAGTACTTC. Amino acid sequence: CASSSQGLETQYF.

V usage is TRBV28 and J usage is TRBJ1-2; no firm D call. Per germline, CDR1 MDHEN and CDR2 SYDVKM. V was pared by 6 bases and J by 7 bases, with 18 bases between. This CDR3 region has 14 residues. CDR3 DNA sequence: TGTGCCAGCAGCACGATGACACCAGCGCGTGGCTACACCTTC. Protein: CASSTMTPARGYTF.

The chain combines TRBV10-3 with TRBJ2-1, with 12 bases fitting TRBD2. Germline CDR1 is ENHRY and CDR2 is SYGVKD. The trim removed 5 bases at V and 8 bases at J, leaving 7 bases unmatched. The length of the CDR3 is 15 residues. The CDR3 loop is CAISRTSGALDEQFF. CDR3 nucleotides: TGTGCCATCAGTAGGACTAGCGGGGCCTTAGATGAGCAGTTCTTC.